This T cell receptor beta chain emerged from a study of blood T cell repertoires in COVID-19. Germline loops: CDR1 WSHSY, CDR2 SAAADI. The CDR3 spans 15 residues. On this clone itself: The junction and the germline gene differ at one end; a read error may be behind it.

Measured with immunoSEQ multiplex PCR; TCRdb has only the in-frame clones, and not every one. The sample carries approximately 210,000 clones, about four fifths recorded once. This clonotype was obtained from a woman aged 50 to 60 with active or convalescent COVID-19. V is TRBV10-2 and J is TRBJ2-1, with 8 bases matching TRBD1. The sample comprised peripheral blood. The CDR3 DNA follows: TGCGCCAGCAGGCAGGGGGCCGCGAACTACGATGAGCAGTTCTTC. This translates into CASRQGAANYDEQFF.